This passage covers 21 T cell receptor beta chains from one sample sequenced in a study of blood T cells in healthy people across ages (dated by TCRdb to between 2014 and 2017). The library was prepared using 5' RACE. Sequencing used an Illumina HiSeq 2500. The second PCR ran for roughly 7 to 11 cycles and used a J-beta primer mix along with a sample-barcoded 5' primer. TCRdb ran its own pipeline on the public reads, namely fastp trimming at Q25 and MiXCR clone calling, and kept in-frame beta chains. CDR3 protein sequences are deduplicated, and each keeps its most common genes and DNA. This sample lists roughly 860,000 distinct CDR3 sequences; approximately 65% were detected once. About a quarter of the sample comes from the top ten. Material: blood. These receptors originate from a man aged 30-40 years in good health.

The sample holds one count of this clonotype. V is TRBV30 and J is TRBJ2-5; the match to TRBD2 covers 9 bases. J gave up 4 bases and V 0 bases, and 6 bases lay outside the gene matches. The CDR3 sequence is 15 residues long. Germline V gene sequence: CDR1 GTSNPN, CDR2 SVGIG (reference sequence). Written as DNA, the CDR3 is TGTGCCTGGAGTGTAAGGCTAGCGGGGCTAGAGACCCAGTACTTC. Translation: CAWSVRLAGLETQYF.

The chain combines TRBV12-3 or TRBV12-4 with TRBJ1-2; D is perhaps TRBD1 (5 bases). V lost 6 bases and J lost 8, with 22 bases in between. The CDR3 extends over 15 amino acids. CDR3 sequence reads: CASSLDRRSRSGYTF. The CDR3 coding sequence is TGTGCCAGCAGCCTAGACAGACGATCCCGTTCGGGCTACACCTTC.

This clonotype has at least ten counts. The chain is built from TRBV20-1 and TRBJ2-3; tentatively, D is TRBD1 (6 bases). There are 15 residues in the CDR3. The V gene's germline CDR1 is DFQATT and CDR2 SNEGSKA (reference sequence). The V end lost 5 bases, the J end lost 0 bases, and 15 bases lay between the germline ends. For the CDR3, the DNA is TGCAGTGCTGGCCTGACAGGCTCCAGCACAGATACGCAGTATTTT. Translated, it gives CSAGLTGSSTDTQYF.

The chain employs TRBV20-1 and TRBJ2-1; D is possibly TRBD1 (6 bases). The end of the DNA aligns better with TRBJ2-7, so the J call may be wrong. The CDR3 is made up of 16 amino acids. Germline V CDR1 and CDR2: DFQATT, SNEGSKA (reference sequence). The CDR3 sequence: CSARGAWGQAYYEQYF. The CDR3 DNA sequence: TGCAGTGCTAGAGGGGCTTGGGGACAAGCCTACTACGAGCAGTACTTC.

The chain is built from TRBV5-1 and TRBJ1-1, with a weak D call TRBD1 (5 bases). The CDR3 contains 14 residues. The germline CDR1 and CDR2 sequences are SGHRS and YFSETQ. Trimming removed 4 bases from V and 0 bases from J, with 10 bases in between. CDR3 region: CASSPEGLNTEAFF. For the CDR3, the DNA is TGCGCCAGCAGCCCCGAGGGGCTGAACACTGAAGCTTTCTTT.

This chain uses TRBV10-3 with TRBJ2-7; no clear D. This CDR3 region has 13 residues. Trimming stripped 6 bases from V and 0 bases from J, with 9 bases between. The germline gives CDR1 ENHRY, CDR2 SYGVKD. The CDR3 coding sequence is TGTGCCATCAGCACGGCCCTCTCCTACGAGCAGTACTTC. Protein product: CAISTALSYEQYF.

This chain links TRBV5-1 with TRBJ2-3, with 8 bases identical to TRBD2. J was trimmed by 4 bases and V by 1 base; bases with no gene match: 5. CDR1 is SGHRS and CDR2 is YFSETQ in the germline V gene. The CDR3 length is 15 residues. DNA for the CDR3: TGCGCCAGCAGCTTGTTGGCTAGCGGGTCAGATACGCAGTATTTT. Translating gives CASSLLASGSDTQYF.

This clonotype has only one observation. This chain links TRBV9 with TRBJ2-3, with 8 bases aligning to TRBD1. Germline CDR1 and CDR2: SGDLS and YYNGEE. This CDR3 is built from 16 residues. The junction had 3 bases not matched to a gene; V was cut back by 0 bases and J by 0 bases. The CDR3 sequence is CASSVDRGSSTDTQYF. In DNA, the CDR3 is TGTGCCAGCAGCGTAGACAGGGGGTCTAGCACAGATACGCAGTATTTT.

Notes on this clonotype: The junction does not match germline at one end; this may be a read error. The rearrangement joins TRBV12-3 or TRBV12-4 to TRBJ2-4, with D possibly TRBD2 on 5 matching bases. The J call is doubtful: the DNA matches TRBJ2-5 better. CDR3 length: 13 amino acids. The CDR3 sequence: CASSNREKETQYF. The CDR3 bases are TGCGCCAGCAGCAACCGGGAAAAAGAGACCCAGTACTTC.

The V gene is TRBV6-2 or TRBV6-3, the J gene TRBJ2-3; D possibly corresponds to TRBD2 (5 bases). The CDR3 is 12 amino acids. The germline CDR1 and CDR2 sequences are MNHEY and SVGEGT. V shed 9 bases and J shed 6 bases, with 13 bases lying between them. The CDR3 coding sequence is TGTGCCAGTGGGTGGGAGCTGGATACGCAGTATTTT. Translating it yields CASGWELDTQYF.

About this clonotype itself: One junction end does not reproduce the germline sequence, and a read error may be involved. The rearrangement uses TRBV20-1 and TRBJ2-5, with 11 bases that match TRBD1. The CDR3 has 15 amino acids. Germline-derived CDR1 and CDR2 are DFQATT and SNEGSKA (reference sequence). The CDR3 is CSAGDLGTGGETQYF. The CDR3 nucleotides read TGCAGTGCTGGAGACCTCGGGACAGGGGGAGAGACCCAGTACTTC.

CDR3 nucleotides: TGTGCCAGCAGCTACGGCGGGGACCGCTACGAGCAGTACTTC. It codes for CASSYGGDRYEQYF. This chain joins TRBV7-2 and TRBJ2-7; possible D gene TRBD2, 6 bases. From germline, CDR1 is SGHTA and CDR2 FQGNSA. V was shortened by 4 bases and J by 3 bases, with 13 bases between the two germline ends. This CDR3 region has 14 residues.

DNA for the CDR3: TGCAGTGCTGTCGAGGGGGCACTTCAGGAGACCCAGTACTTC. Protein sequence: CSAVEGALQETQYF. The chain carries TRBV20-1 and TRBJ2-5; 7 bases line up with TRBD1. The germline CDR1 and CDR2 sequences are DFQATT and SNEGSKA (reference sequence). CDR3 length: 14 amino acids. Trimming removed 5 bases from V and 5 bases from J; junction bases left unmatched: 11.

The chain couples TRBV5-1 to TRBJ1-2; tentative D call: TRBD1 (5 bases). The CDR3 spans 14 residues. Germline V gene sequence: CDR1 SGHRS, CDR2 YFSETQ. Trimming took 2 bases from V and 8 from J, leaving 16 bases between them. CDR3 in DNA: TGCGCCAGCAGCTTAGGAACAGGACCGGGGGGCTACACCTTC. It encodes CASSLGTGPGGYTF. The full variable domain, its missing parts supplied by reference TRBV5-1 and TRBJ1-2, is KAGVTQTPRYLIKTRGQQVTLSCSPISGHRSVSWYQQTPGQGLQFLFEYFSETQRNKGNFPGRFSGRQFSNSRSEMNVSTLELGDSALYLCASSLGTGPGGYTFGSGTRLTVV.

This clonotype occurred a few times. The chain links TRBV7-9 to TRBJ2-1; D is unresolved. The length of the CDR3 is 11 residues. With 7 bases removed from V and 5 bases from J, the gap between germline ends came to 6 bases. CDR1 and CDR2 from the germline V gene are SEHNR and FQNEAQ (reference sequence). The CDR3 here is CASNFNNEQFF. In DNA, the CDR3 is TGTGCCAGCAACTTCAACAATGAGCAGTTCTTC. Filled out from reference TRBV7-9 and TRBJ2-1, the complete variable domain reads DTGVSQNPRHKITKRGQNVTFRCDPISEHNRLYWYRQTLGQGPEFLTYFQNEAQLEKSRLLSDRFSAERPKGSFSTLEIQRTEQGDSAMYLCASNFNNEQFFGPGTRLTVL.

The chain couples TRBV4-3 to TRBJ1-4, with D possibly matching TRBD1 (5 bases). CDR1 is LGHNA and CDR2 is YSLEER in the germline V gene. The ends were cut back, 4 bases at V and 3 bases at J, with 12 bases in the middle. This CDR3 has 15 amino acids. CDR3 sequence (DNA): TGCGCCAGCAGCCCCTCCGGGGCTTCTAATGAAAAACTGTTTTTT. Its protein is CASSPSGASNEKLFF.

V and J are TRBV7-9 and TRBJ2-7, with D perhaps matching TRBD1 (5 bases). Per the germline V gene, CDR1 is SEHNR and CDR2 is FQNEAQ (reference sequence). Trimming stripped 5 bases from V and 0 bases from J, with 14 bases between. The CDR3 extends over 15 amino acids. The CDR3 is CASSAVTVSSYEQYF. The CDR3 DNA is TGTGCCAGCAGCGCCGTGACAGTTAGCTCCTACGAGCAGTACTTC.

V gene TRBV24-1 combines with J gene TRBJ2-6; D is uncertain. The CDR3 is made up of 18 amino acids. CDR1 is KGHDR and CDR2 is SFDVKD in the germline V gene. V was pared by 4 bases and J by 0 bases, with 15 bases between. The CDR3 coding sequence is TGTGCCACCAGTGAGAGAGGCAGGAGAACCTCTGGGGCCAACGTCCTGACTTTC. It encodes CATSERGRRTSGANVLTF.

This chain uses TRBV7-9 with TRBJ1-5; D is ambiguous. The germline V and J ends were trimmed by 7 bases and 7 bases, with 14 bases remaining between them. This CDR3 comprises 13 residues. The V gene's germline CDR1 is SEHNR and CDR2 FQNEAQ (reference sequence). Written as DNA, the CDR3 is TGTGCCAGCATGAGGGAACGACGCCAGCCCCAGCATTTT. It translates to CASMRERRQPQHF.

The chain couples TRBV29-1 to TRBJ2-1; D is uncertain. Germline V gene lookup returns CDR1 SQVTM and CDR2 ANQGSEA. Trimming stripped 7 bases from V and 6 bases from J, with 10 bases between. The CDR3 consists of 11 residues. This CDR3 reads CSAIQINEQFF. The CDR3 DNA reads TGCAGCGCTATTCAGATCAATGAGCAGTTCTTC.

This clonotype appeared a single time. Mismatch with germline at one junction end may stem from a read error. The gene calls are TRBV9 and TRBJ2-1; 16 bases line up with TRBD2. CDR1 is SGDLS and CDR2 is YYNGEE in the germline V gene. The CDR3 is made up of 17 amino acids. CDR3 DNA: TGTGCAAGCAGCCTGGGACTAGCGGGGGGGCTTTGGGATGAGCAGTTCTTC. Amino acid sequence: CASSLGLAGGLWDEQFF.